Sequencing of this T cell receptor (beta chain) was carried out in a study of blood T cell repertoires in COVID-19. Study context: COVID-19 samples from acute and convalescent phases originated in the United States, Italy and Spain. PBMCs, B-cell-depleted T cells, or T cells provided the cDNA or gDNA that made up the material.

The authors' processing: Nucleated cell number was recorded as an estimate derived from reference gene primer amplification. Data came from immunoSEQ multiplex PCR; TCRdb stores just in-frame clones and leaves some out. V and J calls and clone size are copied from that table; D and trimming were computed from the DNA. The profile shows approximately 100,000 clones, 85% of them singletons. There are 14 residues in the CDR3. Trimming left V 0 bases short and J 6 bases short, with 13 bases between. Germline CDR1 is SGHNT and CDR2 is YYREEE (reference sequence). The sequencing sample was made of peripheral blood. The chain employs TRBV5-4 and TRBJ2-7; tentatively, D is TRBD1 (6 bases). The sequence was obtained from a man older than 75 with acute or convalescent COVID-19. DNA for the CDR3: TGTGCCAGCAGCTTGGCTGGCAGGGGTTTCGAGCAGTACTTC. Encoded protein: CASSLAGRGFEQYF.